The T cell receptor (beta chain) described here comes from a study of T cell responses to AZD1222 COVID-19 vaccine. The repertoire was sequenced with immunoSEQ multiplex PCR; TCRdb's copy has only in-frame clones and lacks some. The sample contains approximately 150,000 clones, more than 85% of which appear only once. Germline-derived CDR1 and CDR2 are MDHEN and SYDVKM. The CDR3 spans 16 residues. The V gene end was trimmed by 3 bases and the J gene end by 6 bases; junction bases not matched to a gene: 8. The source material was peripheral blood, sampled on day 0 of AZD1222 vaccination. The chain has TRBV28 and TRBJ2-2; 9 bases fit TRBD1. The clonotype was recovered from an adult in good health. CDR3 bases: TGTGCCAGCAGTTTTTACGGGACAGGGTTTGCCGGGGAGCTGTTTTTT. This codes for CASSFYGTGFAGELFF.